This T cell receptor (beta chain) was captured by sequencing in a study of cytomegalovirus exposure and HLA in healthy donors. Broader study findings: Generally TCR sequences proved uncommon, though certain public TCRs appeared in numerous donors. Trimming of TCR beta V- and J-genes showed a link, identified in a later analysis, to a missense DCLRE1C variant. Some V segments (TRBV6-2 and TRBV6-3 among them) were excluded as indistinguishable.

This clone was recorded a few times. Its antigen is unknown. The PCR had 60 Vbeta and 13 Jbeta primers. Generated by immunoSEQ multiplex PCR, the TCRdb table keeps only in-frame clones and is missing some. Among 55,000 to 75,000 clones listed, 70% to 80% were seen once. This CDR3 is built from 13 residues. Germline values: CDR1 MNHEY, CDR2 SVGAGI. Trimming took off 10 bases at V and 4 bases at J, with 16 bases between the two ends. The chain carries TRBV6-5 and TRBJ1-1; D may be TRBD1 (6 bases). The sequence was obtained from a girl aged 10 to 17 in good health and CMV-seropositive. Source material: PBMCs. CDR3 DNA sequence: TGTGCCACCTGGGAGAGGGGGAGCACTGAAGCTTTCTTT. Protein: CATWERGSTEAFF.